The source of this T cell receptor beta chain is a study of technical replicates of blood from a handful of donors. This clone occurred once. Profiled with immunoSEQ multiplex PCR; TCRdb holds only in-frame clones, not every one. This sample has 12,000 to 15,000 clones, with 80% to 85% found just once. The clonotype comes from a human donor in good health. Specimen: PBMCs.

The DNA for the CDR3 is TGTGCTAGTGGTTTGGTGCTAGCGGGAGGGCCAGATACGCAGTATTTT. Amino acid sequence: CASGLVLAGGPDTQYF. V and J are TRBV12-5 and TRBJ2-3; TRBD2 matches 12 bases. The germline V gene has CDR1 LGHNT and CDR2 FRNRAP. This CDR3 has 16 residues. Trimming removed 0 bases from V and 4 bases from J; junction bases left unmatched: 2.